What follows are 17 T cell receptor beta chains derived from one specimen sequenced in a study of CD8+ T cells in alopecia areata listed by TCRdb under 2018. Cells from mouse cutaneous lymph nodes were pooled, stained for CD4, CD8alpha, NKG2D, NKG2ACE and other markers, and then sorted on a BD Influx. Receptors were amplified or captured by the immunoSEQ multiplex PCR assay. RNA was extracted from all samples and reverse transcribed into cDNA, which served as template for TCR sequencing. TCRdb mirrors the immuneACCESS table, restricted to in-frame sequences. Some clones are absent from its copies; in checked studies, under half trace to an unresolved V gene, and the reason for the others is unknown. This sample shows 250,000 or so clones, and none of them turns up only once. Clones ranked in the top ten supply more than 1% of the sample. The source material was CD4+ T cells sorted from a lymph node. Receptors originate from a C3H/HeJ mouse with alopecia areata. This mouse strain bears the MHC haplotype H2-k.

The table lists this clone with a few counts. Here the gene names and germline are mouse. The read terminates 4 residues ahead of where the CDR3 ends, so the germline J gene completes it. The V gene is TRBV13-3, the J gene TRBJ2-5; 9 bases map to TRBD2. The germline CDR1 and CDR2 sequences are NNHDY and SYVADS. The trim removed 5 bases at V and 1 base at J, leaving 2 bases unmatched. CDR3 size: 14 residues. CDR3 residues: CASRRLGDQDTQYF. The part of the CDR3 DNA that was read is TGTGCCAGCAGACGACTGGGGGACCAAGAC.

This clone was picked up a small number of times. Germline and genes: mouse. The read halts 4 residues ahead of the CDR3 end, with the missing end drawn from the germline J gene. The chain joins TRBV13-3 to TRBJ2-1; D perhaps matches TRBD1 (6 bases). The germline gives CDR1 NNHDY, CDR2 SYVADS. V was shortened by 2 bases and J by 6 bases, with 9 bases between the two germline ends. CDR3 length: 13 amino acids. Incomplete CDR3 DNA: TGTGCCAGCAGTGAGGGGACAACTGCT. Translation: CASSEGTTA. The complete CDR3 sequence is CASSEGTTAEQFF.

This clone was picked up a small number of times. Any gene name here is a mouse gene name. The CDR3 extends 4 residues past the end of the read, so its final part is completed from the germline J gene. This sample also contains other DNA sequences that code for the same CDR3. The chain recombines TRBV31 with TRBJ2-3; TRBD2 matches at 8 bases. The junction had 1 base not matched to a gene; V was cut back by 1 base and J by 1 base. Germline V gene sequence: CDR1 GKSSPN, CDR2 SITVG. The CDR3 loop spans 14 amino acids. The CDR3 bases that were read are TGTGCCTGGAGTCAGACTGGGGGTGCAGAA. Encoded protein: CAWSQTGGAE. The full CDR3 protein is CAWSQTGGAETLYF. The full variable domain, with the rest looked up from reference TRBV31 and TRBJ2-3, is AQTIHQWPVAEIKAVGSPLSLGCTIKGKSSPNLYWYWQATGGTLQQLFYSITVGQVESVVQLNLSASRPKDDQFILSTEKLLLSHSGFYLCAWSQTGGAETLYFGSGTRLTVL.

On this clone: Mouse names are used for the genes. Read sequence stops 4 residues before the CDR3 end, and the germline J gene provides the missing end. The chain uses TRBV19 and TRBJ2-5; 8 nucleotides agree with TRBD2. Germline CDR1 FNHDT, CDR2 SITEND (reference sequence). The ends lost 4 bases at V and 0 bases at J; junction bases unmatched: 4. The CDR3 runs 15 residues. CDR3 bases read: TGTGCCAGCAGTCGACTGGGGATTAACCAAGAC. This sequence encodes CASSRLGINQD. The entire CDR3 is CASSRLGINQDTQYF.

This clone was found a few times. Gene names follow the mouse nomenclature. The read ends 4 residues before the CDR3 terminus; that terminus is restored from the germline J gene. The V and J genes are TRBV13-1 and TRBJ1-2; a weak D match, TRBD1 (5 bases). Germline V gene data show CDR1 as NSHNY and CDR2 as SYGAGN. The CDR3 has 13 amino acids. The DNA read from the CDR3 is TGTGCCAGCAGGCCAGACTGGGGGGGC. Translating it yields CASRPDWGG. The CDR3 reads in full as CASRPDWGGDYTF.

Remarks on this clone: Genes and germline come from the mouse. Sequencing ends 3 residues short of the CDR3 end; the germline J gene provides the rest. The rearrangement joins TRBV31 to TRBJ1-6, with TRBD1 identical over 7 bases. TRBJ1-6 is classed as an ORF, of uncertain function. The CDR3 consists of 15 residues. Trimming cost V 1 base and J 5 bases; bases outside gene matches: 5. Per the germline V gene, CDR1 is GKSSPN and CDR2 is SITVG. The sequenced CDR3 bases are TGTGCCTGGAGTCCTACAGGGGAGGATAATTCGCCC. As protein: CAWSPTGEDNSP. The whole CDR3 protein reads CAWSPTGEDNSPLYF.

There are a few counts of this clone. The gene symbols are mouse symbols. The sequence runs out 4 residues before the end of the CDR3; the remainder is reconstructed from the germline J gene. This sequence joins TRBV17 and TRBJ2-4, with 13 bases lining up with TRBD2. Per germline, CDR1 MNHDT and CDR2 YYDKIL. The CDR3 consists of 16 residues. Losses at the gene ends were 5 bases for V and 0 bases for J; bases not matched to a gene: 2. The sequenced CDR3 bases are TGTGCTAGCAGTCGGGACTGGGGGGGTAGTCAAAAC. Encoded protein: CASSRDWGGSQN. The entire CDR3 is CASSRDWGGSQNTLYF.

In this sample, this clone turned up a few times. Germline and genes here are mouse. The read terminates 4 residues before the CDR3 end, so the remaining end is supplied by the germline J gene. The rearrangement joins TRBV19 to TRBJ2-2, with 11 bases lining up with TRBD2. V shed 5 bases, J shed 2 bases, and the junction held 2 bases outside the gene matches. CDR1 is FNHDT, CDR2 SITEND, per germline (reference sequence). The CDR3 is 15 amino acids. Incomplete CDR3 DNA: TGTGCCAGCAGCGACTGGGGGGGGAACACCGGG. As protein: CASSDWGGNTG. The whole CDR3 protein is CASSDWGGNTGQLYF. Complete variable domain (other parts from reference TRBV19 and TRBJ2-2): GGIITQTPKFLIGQEGQKLTLKCQQNFNHDTMYWYRQDSGKGLRLIYYSITENDLQKGDLSEGYDASREKKSSFSLTVTSAQKNEMAVFLCASSDWGGNTGQLYFGEGSKLTVL.

This clone was counted only a few times. The genes are named according to mouse. CDR3 amino acids: CASSQEQGLKDTQYF. The CDR3 DNA, read in part, is TGTGCCAGCAGCCAAGAGCAAGGACTTAAAGAC. V is TRBV5 and J is TRBJ2-5, with a possible D match to TRBD2 (5 bases). The read stops 4 residues short of the end of the CDR3; the missing end is completed from the germline J gene. From germline, CDR1 is LGHNA and CDR2 YNLKQL (reference sequence). The length of the CDR3 is 15 residues.

On this clone itself: Gene names are the mouse ones. The CDR3 end falls 4 residues outside the read, so it is completed with the germline J gene. This specimen includes other DNA sequences encoding the same CDR3. The chain couples TRBV19 to TRBJ2-7; the match to TRBD2 covers 10 bases. Per the germline V gene, CDR1 is FNHDT and CDR2 is SITEND (reference sequence). The CDR3 length is 13 residues. V was clipped by 5 bases and J by 3 bases; unmatched bases: 2. The CDR3 loop reads CASRNWGGYEQYF. The CDR3 bases that were read are TGTGCCAGCAGGAACTGGGGGGGCTAT.

This clone was detected a few times. Here the gene names and germline are mouse. The read finishes 4 residues shy of the CDR3 end, and the germline J gene is used to complete it. This sequence joins TRBV19 and TRBJ1-1; no reliable D call. Trimming pared 1 base from V and 0 bases from J, leaving 7 bases between. The CDR3 runs to 14 residues. Germline CDR1 FNHDT, CDR2 SITEND (reference sequence). The CDR3 sequence is CASSIYSTNTEVFF. The sequenced CDR3 bases are TGTGCCAGCAGTATATACAGTACAAACACA.

The sample holds a few counts of this clone. The gene symbols are mouse symbols. The CDR3 extends 4 residues past the end of the read, so its final part is completed from the germline J gene. The chain joins TRBV31 to TRBJ2-3, with a tentative D call TRBD1 (6 bases). This CDR3 region has 13 residues. Germline V gives CDR1 GKSSPN, CDR2 SITVG. V lost 5 bases and J lost 0, with 9 bases in between. CDR3 loop: CAWGQTSAETLYF. The part of the CDR3 DNA that was read is TGTGCCTGGGGACAGACTAGTGCAGAA.

This clone was picked up a small number of times. Genes here carry mouse names. The read ends 3 residues shy of where the CDR3 ends; the end is completed using the germline J gene. The chain combines TRBV5 with TRBJ1-6; 8 bases agree with TRBD1. TRBJ1-6 is assigned to the ORF class and has an uncertain function. V lost 4 bases to trimming and J lost 0 bases; unmatched junction nucleotides: 5. The CDR3 sequence is 17 residues long. Germline lookup yields CDR1 LGHNA and CDR2 YNLKQL (reference sequence). Here the CDR3 reads CASSPRDRYSYNSPLYF. The CDR3 DNA, read in part, is TGTGCCAGCAGCCCTCGGGACAGGTATTCCTATAATTCGCCC.

In its sample, this clone was seen many times. Just one base apart from a much larger clone, this may be a read error. Any gene name here is a mouse gene name. Read sequence stops 4 residues before the CDR3 end, and the germline J gene provides the missing end. The chain employs TRBV19 and TRBJ2-2, with D maybe TRBD1 (5 bases). The CDR3 sequence is 13 residues long. Germline CDR1 FNHDT, CDR2 SITEND (reference sequence). Deletions cut 5 bases from V and 1 base from J, with 6 bases between. CDR3 DNA, as far as it was read: TGTGCCAGCAGCGACAGAAACACCGGG. Amino acids: CASSDRNTG. The full CDR3 reads CASSDRNTGQLYF.

This clone was counted between two and nine times. Mouse gene names and germline throughout. The sequenced fragment ends 4 residues before the CDR3 boundary, so the rest is inferred from the germline J gene. The chain joins TRBV13-1 to TRBJ2-5, with D maybe TRBD2 (6 bases). Germline V gene data show CDR1 as NSHNY and CDR2 as SYGAGN. The CDR3 loop spans 14 amino acids. CDR3 sequence reads: CASSDALGKDTQYF. CDR3 bases read: TGTGCCAGCAGTGATGCGCTGGGGAAAGAC.

A word on this clone: Gene names and germline refer to mouse. The CDR3 end falls 4 residues outside the read, so it is completed with the germline J gene. This chain links TRBV5 with TRBJ2-5, with D possibly being TRBD1 (5 bases). The CDR3 is 15 amino acids. The V and J ends lost 3 bases and 0 bases respectively, with 10 bases between them. In germline, CDR1 is LGHNA, CDR2 YNLKQL (reference sequence). The sequenced CDR3 bases are TGTGCCAGCAGCCAGAGGGGTGTTAACCAAGAC. Its translation is CASSQRGVNQD. Given in full, the CDR3 is CASSQRGVNQDTQYF.

In its sample, this clone was seen a few times. Gene names are mouse gene names. The missing CDR3 end, 4 residues past where the read stops, is filled in from the germline J gene. The V and J genes are TRBV13-1 and TRBJ1-1; the D gene is possibly TRBD1 (5 bases). The germline gives CDR1 NSHNY, CDR2 SYGAGN. The CDR3 is 13 amino acids. Trimming removed 3 bases from V and 1 base from J, with 7 bases in between. The chain's CDR3 is CASSGDRNTEVFF. The DNA read from the CDR3 is TGTGCCAGCAGTGGAGACAGAAACACA.